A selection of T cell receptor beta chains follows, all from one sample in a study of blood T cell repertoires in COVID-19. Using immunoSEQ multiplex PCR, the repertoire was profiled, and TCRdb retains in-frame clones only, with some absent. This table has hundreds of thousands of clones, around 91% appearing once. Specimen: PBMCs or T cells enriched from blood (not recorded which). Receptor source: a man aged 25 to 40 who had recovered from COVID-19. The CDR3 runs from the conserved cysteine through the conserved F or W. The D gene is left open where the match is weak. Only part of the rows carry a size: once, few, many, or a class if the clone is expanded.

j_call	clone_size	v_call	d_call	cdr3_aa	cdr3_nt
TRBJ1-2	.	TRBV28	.	CASSSPAGRGYGYTF	TGTGCCAGCAGTTCCCCGGCGGGGCGCGGCTATGGCTACACCTTC
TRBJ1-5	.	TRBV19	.	CASSIVPGNQPQHF	TGTGCCAGTAGTATAGTCCCAGGCAATCAGCCCCAGCATTTT
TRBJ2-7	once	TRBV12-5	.	CASGFLAGTYEQYF	.
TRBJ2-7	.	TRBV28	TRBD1	CASTGQVYEQYF	TGTGCCAGCACGGGACAGGTATACGAGCAGTACTTC
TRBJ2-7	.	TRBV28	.	CASSFERSQYF	TGTGCCAGCAGTTTCGAGAGGAGCCAGTACTTC
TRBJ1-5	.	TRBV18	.	CASSPEGGLEAGQPQHF	TGTGCCAGCTCACCCGAGGGAGGCCTAGAGGCGGGGCAGCCCCAGCATTTT
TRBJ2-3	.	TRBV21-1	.	CASSKAAHPEESSTDTQYF	TGTGCCAGCAGCAAAGCGGCCCACCCGGAGGAAAGTAGCACAGATACGCAGTATTTT
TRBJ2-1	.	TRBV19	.	CASSIVGQTYNEQFF	TGTGCCAGTAGTATAGTTGGACAAACCTACAATGAGCAGTTCTTC
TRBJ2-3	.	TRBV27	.	CASSPWTGTDTQYF	TGTGCCAGCAGTCCCTGGACAGGCACAGATACGCAGTATTTT
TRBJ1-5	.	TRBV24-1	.	CATSDPGTPSNQPQHF	TGTGCCACCAGTGATCCCGGGACACCTAGCAATCAGCCCCAGCATTTT